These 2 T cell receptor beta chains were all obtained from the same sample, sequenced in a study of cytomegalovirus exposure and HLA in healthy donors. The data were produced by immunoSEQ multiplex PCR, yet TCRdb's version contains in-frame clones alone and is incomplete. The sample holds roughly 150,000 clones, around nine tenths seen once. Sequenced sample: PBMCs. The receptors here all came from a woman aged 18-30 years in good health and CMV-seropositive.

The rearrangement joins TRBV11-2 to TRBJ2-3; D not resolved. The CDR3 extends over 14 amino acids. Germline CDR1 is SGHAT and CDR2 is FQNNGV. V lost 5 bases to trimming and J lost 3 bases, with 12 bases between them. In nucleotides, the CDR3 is TGTGCCAGCAGCCTTTCTTTAGCTACAGATACGCAGTATTTT. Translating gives CASSLSLATDTQYF.

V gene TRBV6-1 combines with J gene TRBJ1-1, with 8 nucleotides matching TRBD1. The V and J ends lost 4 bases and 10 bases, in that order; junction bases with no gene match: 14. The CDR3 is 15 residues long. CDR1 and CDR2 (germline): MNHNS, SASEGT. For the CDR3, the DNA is TGTGCCAGCAGTGCGCTGGACAGGGCGCCCTTCGGAGCTTTCTTT. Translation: CASSALDRAPFGAFF.